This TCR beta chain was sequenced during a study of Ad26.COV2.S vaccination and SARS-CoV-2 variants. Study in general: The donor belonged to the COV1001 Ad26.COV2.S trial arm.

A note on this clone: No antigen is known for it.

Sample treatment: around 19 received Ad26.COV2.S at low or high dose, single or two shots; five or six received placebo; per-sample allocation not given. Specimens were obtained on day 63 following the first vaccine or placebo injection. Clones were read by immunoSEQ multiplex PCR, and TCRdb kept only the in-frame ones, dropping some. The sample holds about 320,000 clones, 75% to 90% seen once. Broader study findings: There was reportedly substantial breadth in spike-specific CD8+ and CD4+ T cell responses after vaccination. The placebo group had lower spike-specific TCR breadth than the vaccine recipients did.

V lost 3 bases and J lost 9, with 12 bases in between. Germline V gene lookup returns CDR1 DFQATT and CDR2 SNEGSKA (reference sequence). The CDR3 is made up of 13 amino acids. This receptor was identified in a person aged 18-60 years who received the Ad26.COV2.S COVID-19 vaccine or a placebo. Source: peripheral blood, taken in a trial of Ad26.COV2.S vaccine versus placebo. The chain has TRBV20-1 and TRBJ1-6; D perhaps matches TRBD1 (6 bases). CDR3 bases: TGCAGTGCTAGTCCCACAGGGTCTTCACCCCTCCACTTT. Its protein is CSASPTGSSPLHF.